Below are 30 T cell receptor beta chains sequenced from a single sample in a study of control samples from healthy donors and cancer patients. The protocol was immunoSEQ multiplex PCR, while the TCRdb copy is restricted to in-frame clones and leaves out a portion. In the table there are nearly 55,000 clones, around 95% of which are singletons. The sample taken for sequencing was blood. The receptors derive from a woman under 40 in good health.

The chain is built from TRBV15 and TRBJ2-1, with 9 positions matching TRBD1. The CDR3 has 18 residues. Germline CDR1 is LNHNV and CDR2 is YYDKDF (reference sequence). The trim removed 5 bases at V and 8 bases at J, leaving 19 bases unmatched. CDR3 in DNA: TGTGCCACCAGCTTAGTCCTATCAAACAGGGGGCTAAGGGATGAGCAGTTCTTC. This codes for CATSLVLSNRGLRDEQFF.

This CDR3 reads CASSFGDATYEQYF. DNA for the CDR3: TGTGCCAGCAGTTTTGGGGACGCGACCTACGAGCAGTACTTC. This chain links TRBV27 with TRBJ2-7; D is perhaps TRBD1 or TRBD2 (5 bases each). This CDR3 region has 14 residues. V was clipped by 3 bases and J by 2 bases, with 11 bases between them. CDR1 is MNHEY, CDR2 SMNVEV, per germline (reference sequence).

The chain has TRBV7-2 and TRBJ1-4; TRBD1 is a possible D gene (5 bases). Germline assignment: CDR1 SGHTA and CDR2 FQGNSA. CDR3 size: 14 residues. The V gene lost 5 bases and the J gene lost 7 bases, with 14 bases spanning the gap. This CDR3 is CASSRSRDGEKLFF. In nucleotides, the CDR3 is TGTGCCAGCAGCCGGTCCCGGGACGGTGAAAAACTGTTTTTT.

The chain links TRBV5-6 to TRBJ2-5; tentatively, D is TRBD1 (6 bases). The germline CDR1 and CDR2 sequences are SGHDT and YYEEEE. The CDR3 sequence is 14 residues long. V shed 4 bases and J shed 5 bases, with 15 bases lying between them. In DNA, the CDR3 is TGTGCCAGCAGCACGACCAGGGGCGGGGAGACCCAGTACTTC. Protein product: CASSTTRGGETQYF.

This clone has just one count. The chain couples TRBV11-2 to TRBJ2-1, with D tentatively TRBD2 (6 bases). This CDR3 contains 16 residues. Germline V gene sequence: CDR1 SGHAT, CDR2 FQNNGV. Trimming stripped 1 base from V and 3 bases from J, with 13 bases between. The CDR3 region is CASSLGSGPNYNEQFF. For the CDR3, the DNA is TGTGCCAGCAGCTTAGGTAGCGGACCTAACTACAATGAGCAGTTCTTC. Filled out from reference TRBV11-2 and TRBJ2-1, the complete variable domain reads EAGVAQSPRYKIIEKRQSVAFWCNPISGHATLYWYQQILGQGPKLLIQFQNNGVVDDSQLPKDRFSAERLKGVDSTLKIQPAKLEDSAVYLCASSLGSGPNYNEQFFGPGTRLTVL.

The chain joins TRBV12-5 to TRBJ1-1, with 7 bases lining up with TRBD1. Looked up from germline, CDR1 is LGHNT and CDR2 is FRNRAP. Losses at the gene ends were 8 bases for V and 1 base for J; bases not matched to a gene: 7. The CDR3 has 14 amino acids. CDR3 nucleotides: TGTGCTAGTCCTCTACAGGGGCCGAACACTGAAGCTTTCTTT. Protein sequence: CASPLQGPNTEAFF.

The rearrangement uses TRBV6-2 or TRBV6-3 and TRBJ2-5; 7 bases match TRBD2. The CDR3 has 14 residues. V gave up 7 bases and J gave up 4 bases; unmatched junction bases: 9. CDR1 MNHEY and CDR2 SVGEGT come from the germline V gene. CDR3 in DNA: TGTGCCAGCACCCCGGCTGGCGGGAGAGAGACCCAGTACTTC. This sequence encodes CASTPAGGRETQYF.

The chain has TRBV19 and TRBJ2-1, with 7 bases fitting TRBD2. The trim removed 4 bases at V and 2 bases at J, leaving 8 bases unmatched. The germline V gene has CDR1 LNHDA and CDR2 SQIVND (reference sequence). CDR3 length: 16 residues. CDR3 nucleotides: TGTGCCAGTAGTAGGCGCGGCGGGAGAACCTACAATGAGCAGTTCTTC. Its translation is CASSRRGGRTYNEQFF.

V and J are TRBV30 and TRBJ1-1; TRBD1 is a possible D gene (5 bases). CDR3 length: 13 amino acids. The germline CDR1 and CDR2 sequences are GTSNPN and SVGIG (reference sequence). Trimming removed 4 bases from V and 2 bases from J, with 11 bases in between. CDR3 bases: TGTGCCTGGACAGGGTCGACAAACACTGAAGCTTTCTTT. Translation gives CAWTGSTNTEAFF.

V usage is TRBV7-9 and J usage is TRBJ2-5; no clear D gene. Germline CDR1 is SEHNR and CDR2 is FQNEAQ (reference sequence). Trimming cost V 3 bases and J 4 bases, with 18 bases left between them. The CDR3 sequence is 16 residues long. CDR3 protein: CASSFLAGESRETQYF. CDR3 nucleotides: TGTGCCAGCAGCTTCTTGGCAGGTGAATCTCGAGAGACCCAGTACTTC.

This clone was seen once. The chain joins TRBV5-6 to TRBJ2-3; a possible D gene is TRBD2 (6 bases). Per germline, CDR1 SGHDT and CDR2 YYEEEE. The CDR3 has 16 residues. V lost 0 bases, J lost 2 bases, and 13 bases lay in between. The CDR3 DNA is TGTGCCAGCAGCTTGGCCGGGCGGCGGGACACAGATACGCAGTATTTT. It encodes CASSLAGRRDTDTQYF. Full variable domain (remainder filled in from reference TRBV5-6 and TRBJ2-3): DAGVTQSPTHLIKTRGQQVTLRCSPKSGHDTVSWYQQALGQGPQFIFQYYEEEERQRGNFPDRFSGHQFPNYSSELNVNALLLGDSALYLCASSLAGRRDTDTQYFGPGTRLTVL.

V and J are TRBV7-2 and TRBJ2-3; possibly TRBD1 for D (5 bases). This CDR3 contains 14 residues. CDR1 SGHTA and CDR2 FQGNSA come from the germline V gene. The ends were cut back, 5 bases at V and 0 bases at J, with 9 bases in the middle. The CDR3 coding sequence is TGTGCCAGCAGCCCAGACAGCAGCACAGATACGCAGTATTTT. Amino acids: CASSPDSSTDTQYF.

This rearrangement joins TRBV27 to TRBJ2-7; 7 nucleotides match TRBD2. The V and J ends lost 4 bases and 3 bases, in that order; junction bases with no gene match: 15. The CDR3 sequence is 17 residues long. The germline V gene has CDR1 MNHEY and CDR2 SMNVEV (reference sequence). In DNA form, the CDR3 reads TGTGCCAGCAGTTCCACTCCTCGGGGGAGGGCCTACTACGAGCAGTACTTC. It translates to CASSSTPRGRAYYEQYF.

The V and J genes are TRBV6-5 and TRBJ1-5; 7 bases match TRBD1. The CDR3 is 14 residues long. Per germline, CDR1 MNHEY and CDR2 SVGAGI. J lost 2 bases, V lost 6 bases, and 4 bases had no gene match. The CDR3, as DNA: TGTGCCAGCAGCAGGGGGGTTGGCAATCAGCCCCAGCATTTT. Translation gives CASSRGVGNQPQHF.

The gene calls are TRBV29-1 and TRBJ1-1; D is undetermined. From germline, CDR1 is SQVTM and CDR2 ANQGSEA. The V and J ends lost 7 bases and 4 bases respectively, with 13 bases between them. The CDR3 spans 12 residues. Here the CDR3 DNA reads TGCAGCGGGCAGGACGGCCCCACTGAAGCTTTCTTT. It codes for CSGQDGPTEAFF.

This sequence joins TRBV24-1 and TRBJ2-2; D possibly corresponds to TRBD1 (5 bases). V was shortened by 7 bases and J by 2 bases, with 19 bases between the two germline ends. The V gene's germline CDR1 is KGHDR and CDR2 SFDVKD. There are 17 residues in the CDR3. The CDR3 region has the DNA TGTGCCACCAGAGGATTCTACAGGAGATTAAACACCGGGGAGCTGTTTTTT. It translates to CATRGFYRRLNTGELFF.

The chain couples TRBV27 to TRBJ2-5, with TRBD2 matching over 11 bases. With 6 bases clipped from V and 3 bases from J, the junction kept 3 bases outside the gene matches. CDR1 and CDR2 from the germline V gene are MNHEY and SMNVEV (reference sequence). The CDR3 length is 14 residues. The CDR3 is CASSLGLAEETQYF. As DNA, the CDR3 is TGTGCCAGCAGCCTGGGACTAGCGGAAGAGACCCAGTACTTC.

This clone was seen once. The J gene is TRBJ1-1, the V gene TRBV7-2; possibly TRBD1 for D (5 bases). Trimming removed 1 base from V and 9 bases from J, with 15 bases in between. Germline loops: CDR1 SGHTA, CDR2 FQGNSA. CDR3 length: 14 amino acids. This CDR3 reads CASSLGSPPGKAFF. The CDR3 region has the DNA TGTGCCAGCAGCTTAGGATCGCCCCCAGGGAAAGCTTTCTTT.

The J gene is TRBJ2-7, the V gene TRBV28; TRBD1 matches at 10 bases. The germline CDR1 and CDR2 sequences are MDHEN and SYDVKM. Losses at the gene ends were 6 bases for V and 2 bases for J; bases not matched to a gene: 10. This CDR3 has 16 amino acids. The CDR3 reads CASSPSGTGATYEQYF. The CDR3 DNA is TGTGCCAGCAGCCCGTCCGGGACAGGGGCCACCTACGAGCAGTACTTC.

The chain couples TRBV6-5 to TRBJ2-7, with a weak D call TRBD2 (6 bases). Deletions cut 6 bases from V and 7 bases from J, with 19 bases between. The CDR3 sequence is 14 residues long. In germline, CDR1 is MNHEY, CDR2 SVGAGI. CDR3 sequence (DNA): TGTGCCAGCAGCTCACGGGAGCGCCTGGGGGAGCAGTACTTC. Translation: CASSSRERLGEQYF.

J is TRBJ2-1 and V is TRBV12-3 or TRBV12-4; tentative D call: TRBD1 (6 bases). Trimming pared 10 bases from V and 3 bases from J, leaving 13 bases between. CDR3 size: 13 residues. CDR3: CATEDSLYNEQFF. The CDR3 DNA follows: TGTGCCACCGAGGACAGCCTCTACAATGAGCAGTTCTTC.

The rearrangement joins TRBV4-2 to TRBJ1-6; the D gene is possibly TRBD1 (5 bases). The CDR3 runs 15 residues. The ends were cut back, 4 bases at V and 6 bases at J, with 13 bases in the middle. Per germline, CDR1 LGHNA and CDR2 YNFKEQ. This CDR3 is CASSLLGESNSPLHF. The DNA of the CDR3 is TGTGCCAGCAGCCTCCTAGGGGAGTCTAATTCACCCCTCCACTTT.

The chain carries TRBV3-1 (or the pseudogene TRBV3-2) and TRBJ1-3, with D possibly matching TRBD1 (6 bases). The CDR3 extends over 16 amino acids. Germline lookup yields CDR1 LGHDT and CDR2 YNNKEL (reference sequence). Trimming shortened V by 0 bases and J by 4 bases, and 13 bases separated the two germline ends. CDR3 sequence (DNA): TGTGCCAGCAGCCAAGATCTTGGGGGGCAAGGAAACACCATATATTTT. This translates into CASSQDLGGQGNTIYF.

V is TRBV18 and J is TRBJ2-7; D perhaps matches TRBD2 (5 bases). V lost 6 bases and J lost 3, with 9 bases in between. Germline CDR1 KGHSH, CDR2 LQKENI. CDR3 length: 12 residues. CDR3 coding DNA: TGTGCCAGCTCCCCCGGGGTCTACGAGCAGTACTTC. It specifies CASSPGVYEQYF.

The V and J genes are TRBV25-1 and TRBJ1-1; D is uncertain. The CDR3 loop spans 14 amino acids. V shed 6 bases and J shed 5 bases, with 16 bases lying between them. Germline CDR1 is MGHDK and CDR2 is SYGVNS. The CDR3 loop is CASRGRVVVTEAFF. DNA of the CDR3: TGTGCCAGCAGGGGGAGGGTTGTGGTGACTGAAGCTTTCTTT.

The chain links TRBV27 to TRBJ1-2, with TRBD1 identical over 8 bases. V was clipped by 2 bases and J by 4 bases; unmatched bases: 12. The CDR3 length is 17 residues. Germline V gene data show CDR1 as MNHEY and CDR2 as SMNVEV (reference sequence). The CDR3 loop is CASSLRGDRKRGYGYTF. The CDR3 nucleotides read TGTGCCAGCAGTTTAAGAGGGGACAGGAAACGAGGCTATGGCTACACCTTC.

This chain connects TRBV15 to TRBJ2-3; no clear D gene. Germline values: CDR1 LNHNV, CDR2 YYDKDF (reference sequence). The V end lost 3 bases, the J end lost 6 bases, and 7 bases lay between the germline ends. The CDR3 length is 12 residues. As DNA, the CDR3 is TGTGCCACCAGCAGGACTGCGGATACGCAGTATTTT. It specifies CATSRTADTQYF.

The chain joins TRBV6-1 to TRBJ2-2; D gene uncertain. The CDR3 runs to 14 residues. Trimming shortened V by 2 bases and J by 2 bases, and 6 bases separated the two germline ends. Germline lookup yields CDR1 MNHNS and CDR2 SASEGT. The CDR3 region is CASSEYPNTGELFF. The CDR3 DNA reads as TGTGCCAGCAGTGAATACCCAAACACCGGGGAGCTGTTTTTT.

The CDR3 nucleotides are TGCGCCAGCAGCGCCCGACAGGGTAACTATGGCTACACCTTC. Residues: CASSARQGNYGYTF. V usage is TRBV5-1 and J usage is TRBJ1-2; 7 nucleotides agree with TRBD1. V lost 4 bases to trimming and J lost 1 base; unmatched junction nucleotides: 4. This CDR3 contains 14 residues. The V gene's germline CDR1 is SGHRS and CDR2 YFSETQ.

The chain employs TRBV4-1 and TRBJ2-7, with 10 bases identical to TRBD1. Per the germline V gene, CDR1 is MGHRA and CDR2 is YSYEKL. The CDR3 sequence is 15 residues long. V was pared by 3 bases and J by 3 bases, with 5 bases of the junction left unmatched. CDR3 in DNA: TGCGCCAGCAGCCAGGCGGACAGGGGGAGCTACGAGCAGTACTTC. As protein: CASSQADRGSYEQYF.